A selection of T cell receptor beta chains follows, all from one sample in a study of blood T cell repertoires in COVID-19. Some clones are missing from TCRdb's copy, which holds only in-frame ones; the method was immunoSEQ multiplex PCR. The sample yields approximately 320,000 clones, over 80% seen once. Input material: PBMCs or T cells enriched from blood (not recorded which). These TCRs come from a woman aged 18-30 years who had recovered from COVID-19. Both conserved end residues are part of each CDR3. A D gene is named only where the DNA matches it firmly.

V gene	J gene	D gene	CDR3 DNA	CDR3 protein
TRBV5-1	TRBJ2-7	TRBD2	TGCGCCAGCAGCTCGGGACTAGCGACCTACGAGCAGTACTTC	CASSSGLATYEQYF
TRBV14	TRBJ1-6	TRBD1	TGTGCCAGCAGCCCCGGACAGGGGTTTTCACCCCTCCACTTT	CASSPGQGFSPLHF
TRBV27	TRBJ2-3	TRBD1	TGTGCCAGCAGTATAAGACAGGGTACAGATACGCAGTATTTT	CASSIRQGTDTQYF
TRBV7-9	TRBJ1-2	NA	TGTGCCAGCAGAGCTCTTGGGGCCGGGTACAACGGCTACACCTTC	CASRALGAGYNGYTF
TRBV5-8	TRBJ1-2	NA	TGTGCCAGCAGCTTACAGGCTAACTATGGCTACACCTTC	CASSLQANYGYTF
TRBV6-2/TRBV6-3	TRBJ2-7	TRBD1	TGTGCCAGCAGCGTCCCGGGCAGGGGGCAACTCTACGAGCAGTACTTC	CASSVPGRGQLYEQYF
TRBV4-1	TRBJ2-1	TRBD2	TGCGCCAGCAGCCAAGAAGCGACTAGCGGCTACAATGAGCAGTTCTTC	CASSQEATSGYNEQFF
TRBV27	TRBJ2-7	TRBD2	TGTGCCAGCAGTGCAACTAGCGGGCAGTCCTACGAGCAGTACTTC	CASSATSGQSYEQYF
TRBV6-1	TRBJ2-2	TRBD2	TGTGCCAGCAGTGATGCTAGCGGGAGGAACACCGGGGAGCTGTTTTTT	CASSDASGRNTGELFF
TRBV27	TRBJ2-1	TRBD2	TGTGCCACTATTACACTAGCGGGAGACTACAATGAGCAGTTCTTC	CATITLAGDYNEQFF